The 2 T cell receptor beta chains in this list originate from one sample, sequenced in a study of Ad26.COV2.S vaccination and SARS-CoV-2 variants. The treatment: roughly 20 received Ad26.COV2.S at low or high dose, single or two shots; about 5 received placebo; per-sample allocation not given. It was on day 63 after the first vaccine or placebo injection that samples were taken. Generated by immunoSEQ multiplex PCR, the TCRdb table keeps only in-frame clones and is missing some. The sample shows fewer than 400,000 clones, approximately 86% of them seen only once. The source was peripheral blood, collected in a trial of Ad26.COV2.S vaccine versus placebo. The receptors shown here come from a person aged 18 to 59 who received the Ad26.COV2.S COVID-19 vaccine or a placebo.

The chain uses TRBV29-1 and TRBJ2-1; 7 bases agree with TRBD1. This CDR3 is built from 13 residues. J was trimmed by 6 bases and V by 2 bases; bases with no gene match: 4. Germline V gives CDR1 SQVTM, CDR2 ANQGSEA. CDR3 nucleotide sequence: TGCAGCGTTGAAAGGGACAGAGGCAATGAGCAGTTCTTC. Protein: CSVERDRGNEQFF.

The chain uses TRBV12-5 and TRBJ2-1; 10 nucleotides match TRBD1. This CDR3 is 15 amino acids long. The V and J ends lost 1 base and 5 bases, in that order; junction bases with no gene match: 2. The germline V gene has CDR1 LGHNT and CDR2 FRNRAP. CDR3 nucleotides: TGTGCTAGTGGTTTGGGGACAGGGGGGAACAATGAGCAGTTCTTC. Its translation: CASGLGTGGNNEQFF.